The 16 T cell receptor beta chains below come from one sample, sequenced in a study of blood T cell repertoires in COVID-19. Sequenced by immunoSEQ multiplex PCR; TCRdb stores in-frame clones only, minus some. The data show about 300,000 clones, about 82% seen once. The sample consisted of peripheral blood. These receptors were taken from a woman aged 50 to 60 with acute or convalescent COVID-19.

The V and J genes are TRBV27 and TRBJ1-6; 8 bases fit TRBD1. This CDR3 has 22 amino acids. V lost 5 bases, J lost 1 base, and 22 bases stayed unmatched. Germline V CDR1 and CDR2: MNHEY, SMNVEV (reference sequence). The CDR3 is CASSPIRPWTGTTGSYNSPLHF. The CDR3 bases are TGTGCCAGCAGTCCCATCCGACCCTGGACAGGGACGACCGGGTCCTATAATTCACCCCTCCACTTT.

The chain links TRBV9 to TRBJ2-1; perhaps TRBD2 as D (5 bases). Germline V gene lookup returns CDR1 SGDLS and CDR2 YYNGEE. V was pared by 4 bases and J by 7 bases, with 18 bases between. CDR3 length: 15 amino acids. Written as DNA, the CDR3 is TGTGCCAGCAGCCCCGAAGTAGCGTATTCTAATGAGCAGTTCTTC. Translating it yields CASSPEVAYSNEQFF.

This clone was seen just once. V gene TRBV5-4 combines with J gene TRBJ2-5; maybe TRBD2 (5 bases). The germline V and J ends were trimmed by 4 bases and 4 bases, with 17 bases remaining between them. CDR1 and CDR2 (germline): SGHNT, YYREEE (reference sequence). CDR3 length: 15 amino acids. In nucleotides, the CDR3 is TGTGCCAGCAGCACAGAAACTAGTATCGTAGAGACCCAGTACTTC. Translated: CASSTETSIVETQYF.

This chain uses TRBV13 with TRBJ2-7, with D unclear. V shed 2 bases and J shed 1 base, with 18 bases lying between them. Germline V gene lookup returns CDR1 PRHDT and CDR2 FYEKMQ (reference sequence). There are 17 residues in the CDR3. CDR3: CASSLSRWSTESYEQYF. For the CDR3, the DNA is TGTGCCAGCAGCTTAAGTAGGTGGTCGACGGAGTCCTACGAGCAGTACTTC. Based on the CDR3 plus reference TRBV13 and TRBJ2-7, the full variable domain is AAGVIQSPRHLIKEKRETATLKCYPIPRHDTVYWYQQGPGQDPQFLISFYEKMQSDKGSIPDRFSAQQFSDYHSELNMSSLELGDSALYFCASSLSRWSTESYEQYFGPGTRLTVT.

This chain uses TRBV2 with TRBJ2-7, with 8 bases identical to TRBD2. V was clipped by 6 bases and J by 3 bases; unmatched bases: 4. The CDR3 is made up of 13 amino acids. CDR1 and CDR2 from the germline V gene are SNHLY and FYNNEI. CDR3: CASSDGTSYEQYF. In DNA form, the CDR3 reads TGTGCCAGCAGCGACGGGACTAGCTACGAGCAGTACTTC. Full variable domain (outside the CDR3, taken from reference TRBV2 and TRBJ2-7): EPEVTQTPSHQVTQMGQEVILRCVPISNHLYFYWYRQILGQKVEFLVSFYNNEISEKSEIFDDQFSVERPDGSNFTLKIRSTKLEDSAMYFCASSDGTSYEQYFGPGTRLTVT.

This chain links TRBV18 with TRBJ1-4; TRBD1 might be the D (6 bases). V gave up 3 bases and J gave up 7 bases, with 12 bases separating them. The germline V gene encodes CDR1 KGHSH and CDR2 LQKENI. The CDR3 is 14 amino acids. The CDR3 reads CASSPREGGEKLFF. In DNA form, the CDR3 reads TGTGCCAGCTCACCTCGGGAGGGGGGTGAAAAACTGTTTTTT. The complete variable domain, with remaining parts taken from reference TRBV18 and TRBJ1-4, reads NAGVMQNPRHLVRRRGQEARLRCSPMKGHSHVYWYRQLPEEGLKFMVYLQKENIIDESGMPKERFSAEFPKEGPSILRIQQVVRGDSAAYFCASSPREGGEKLFFGSGTQLSVL.

J is TRBJ2-1 and V is TRBV11-3; 10 bases align to TRBD2. Germline V gene data show CDR1 as SGHNT and CDR2 as YENEEA. The V gene end was trimmed by 0 bases and the J gene end by 4 bases; junction bases not matched to a gene: 3. The CDR3 runs to 16 residues. The CDR3 here is CASSLEGSGRYNEQFF. CDR3 DNA: TGTGCCAGCAGCTTAGAGGGTAGCGGGAGGTACAATGAGCAGTTCTTC.

DNA for the CDR3: TGTGCCAGCAGCTCCGCGGGGAGGGCCACAACGAATGAGCAGTTCTTC. This sequence encodes CASSSAGRATTNEQFF. V usage is TRBV11-2 and J usage is TRBJ2-1; the match to TRBD2 covers 7 bases. Germline CDR1 reads SGHAT; CDR2 reads FQNNGV. The CDR3 length is 16 residues. The ends lost 4 bases at V and 7 bases at J; junction bases unmatched: 13.

The chain combines TRBV14 with TRBJ2-2; 11 nucleotides agree with TRBD2. This CDR3 is 14 amino acids long. Germline lookup yields CDR1 SGHDN and CDR2 FVKESK. The V segment lost 1 base and the J segment 8 bases; nucleotides outside the gene matches: 0. The DNA for the CDR3 is TGTGCCAGCAGCCAAGGACTAGCGGGAGGGGAGCTGTTTTTT. Its translation is CASSQGLAGGELFF.

As for this clone: The junction shows a germline mismatch at one end, possibly a read error. The V call is TRBV5-6, the J call TRBJ1-1; 7 positions agree with TRBD1. The CDR3 is made up of 13 amino acids. CDR1 and CDR2 (germline): SGHDT, YYEEEE. The CDR3 DNA sequence: TGTGCCAGCAGCTCGACGACAGGGACTGACGCTTTCTTT. Translating gives CASSSTTGTDAFF.

The chain links TRBV10-3 to TRBJ2-1; 7 positions match TRBD2. J lost 10 bases, V lost 6 bases, and 15 bases had no gene match. The germline gives CDR1 ENHRY, CDR2 SYGVKD. The CDR3 length is 15 residues. The CDR3 DNA reads as TGTGCCATCAGCTCACTCGGACTAGATGGAGTAGAGCAGTTCTTC. It yields the protein CAISSLGLDGVEQFF.

This chain joins TRBV15 and TRBJ2-5, with TRBD2 as a possible D gene (6 bases). The V and J ends lost 5 bases and 4 bases respectively, with 17 bases between them. Germline lookup yields CDR1 LNHNV and CDR2 YYDKDF (reference sequence). The CDR3 totals 15 residues. The chain's CDR3 is CATSRETARGETQYF. The CDR3 nucleotides read TGTGCCACCAGCCGCGAAACTGCGCGGGGAGAGACCCAGTACTTC.

The V gene is TRBV27, the J gene TRBJ1-2, with 10 bases lining up with TRBD1. CDR1 is MNHEY and CDR2 is SMNVEV in the germline V gene (reference sequence). The CDR3 spans 15 residues. V lost 4 bases and J lost 4; bases outside the gene matches: 6. The CDR3 DNA reads TGTGCCAGCAGTTCCCGGGACAGGGGAACCTATGGCTACACCTTC. Its translation: CASSSRDRGTYGYTF.

The V and J genes are TRBV18 and TRBJ2-7, with D unresolved. With 2 bases removed from V and 4 bases from J, the gap between germline ends came to 6 bases. In germline, CDR1 is KGHSH, CDR2 LQKENI. The CDR3 extends over 12 amino acids. The CDR3 DNA is TGTGCCAGCTCACCAAGCGAATACGAGCAGTACTTC. It yields the protein CASSPSEYEQYF.

The J gene is TRBJ2-1, the V gene TRBV5-3, with D possibly matching TRBD1 (5 bases). TRBV5-3 is flagged as an ORF with uncertain function. V lost 0 bases and J lost 13, with 8 bases in between. The CDR3 loop spans 11 amino acids. The CDR3 DNA sequence: TGTGCCAGAAGCTTGGAACAGGTACAGTTCTTC. Amino acid sequence: CARSLEQVQFF.

This chain connects TRBV28 to TRBJ1-5; TRBD1 aligns across 7 bases. The CDR3 spans 16 residues. Germline loops: CDR1 MDHEN, CDR2 SYDVKM. V gave up 3 bases and J gave up 5 bases; unmatched junction bases: 10. In DNA, the CDR3 is TGTGCCAGCAGTTTGGGTAGGGGGCGGATGGATCAGCCCCAGCATTTT. It codes for CASSLGRGRMDQPQHF. Together with reference TRBV28 and TRBJ1-5, the CDR3 gives the full variable domain: DVKVTQSSRYLVKRTGEKVFLECVQDMDHENMFWYRQDPGLGLRLIYFSYDVKMKEKGDIPEGYSVSREKKERFSLILESASTNQTSMYLCASSLGRGRMDQPQHFGDGTRLSIL.